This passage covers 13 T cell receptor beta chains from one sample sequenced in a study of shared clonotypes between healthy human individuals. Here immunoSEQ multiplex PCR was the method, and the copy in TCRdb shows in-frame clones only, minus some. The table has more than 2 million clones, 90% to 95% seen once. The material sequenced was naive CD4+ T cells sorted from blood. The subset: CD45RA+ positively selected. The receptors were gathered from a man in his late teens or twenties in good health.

CDR3 amino acids: CASSPRNTEAFF. Here the CDR3 DNA reads TGTGCCAGCAGTCCGAGGAACACTGAAGCTTTCTTT. V gene TRBV27 combines with J gene TRBJ1-1, with unresolved D. The CDR3 covers 12 residues. Germline V CDR1 and CDR2: MNHEY, SMNVEV (reference sequence). Trimming cost V 5 bases and J 1 base, with 5 bases left between them.

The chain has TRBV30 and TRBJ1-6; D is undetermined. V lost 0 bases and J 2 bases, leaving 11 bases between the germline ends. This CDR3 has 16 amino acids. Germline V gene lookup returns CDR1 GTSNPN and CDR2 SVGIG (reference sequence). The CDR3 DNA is TGTGCCTGGAGTGTACTAGGGATAACCTATAATTCACCCCTCCACTTT. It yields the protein CAWSVLGITYNSPLHF.

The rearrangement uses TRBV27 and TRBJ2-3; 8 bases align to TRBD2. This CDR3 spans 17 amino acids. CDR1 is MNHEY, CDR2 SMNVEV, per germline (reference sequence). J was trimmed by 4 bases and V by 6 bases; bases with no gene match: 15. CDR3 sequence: CASSLPFSGIGADTQYF. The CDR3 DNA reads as TGTGCCAGCAGCCTTCCCTTTAGCGGGATTGGTGCAGATACGCAGTATTTT.

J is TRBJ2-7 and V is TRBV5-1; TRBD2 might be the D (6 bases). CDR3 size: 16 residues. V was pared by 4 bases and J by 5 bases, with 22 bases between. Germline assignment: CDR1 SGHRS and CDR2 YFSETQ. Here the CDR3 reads CASSGGTLGPQDEQYF. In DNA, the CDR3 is TGCGCCAGCAGCGGCGGGACGCTGGGTCCTCAGGACGAGCAGTACTTC.

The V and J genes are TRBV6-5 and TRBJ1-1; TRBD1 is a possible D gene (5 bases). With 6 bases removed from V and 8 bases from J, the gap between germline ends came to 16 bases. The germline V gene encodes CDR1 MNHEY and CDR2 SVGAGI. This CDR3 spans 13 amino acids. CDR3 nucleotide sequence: TGTGCCAGCAGCTCGGGACCGTCTGCCGAAGCTTTCTTT. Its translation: CASSSGPSAEAFF.

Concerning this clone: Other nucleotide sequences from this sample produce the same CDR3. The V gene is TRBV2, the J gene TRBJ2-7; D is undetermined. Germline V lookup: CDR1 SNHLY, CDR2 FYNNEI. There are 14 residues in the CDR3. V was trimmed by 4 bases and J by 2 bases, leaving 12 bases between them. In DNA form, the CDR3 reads TGTGCCAGCAGTGTCGGACGGATCACCTACGAGCAGTACTTC. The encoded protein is CASSVGRITYEQYF.

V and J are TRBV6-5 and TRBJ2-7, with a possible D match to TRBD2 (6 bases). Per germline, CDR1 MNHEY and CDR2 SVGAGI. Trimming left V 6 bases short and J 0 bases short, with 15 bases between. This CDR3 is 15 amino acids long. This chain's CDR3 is CASRGLASSSYEQYF. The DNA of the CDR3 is TGTGCCAGCAGGGGTCTAGCGTCAAGCTCCTACGAGCAGTACTTC.

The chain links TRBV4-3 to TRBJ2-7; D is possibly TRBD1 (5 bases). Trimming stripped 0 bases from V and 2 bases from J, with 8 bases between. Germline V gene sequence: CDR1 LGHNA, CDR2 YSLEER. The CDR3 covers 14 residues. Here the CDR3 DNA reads TGCGCCAGCAGCCAAGATCTAGGGGCCTACGAGCAGTACTTC. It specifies CASSQDLGAYEQYF.

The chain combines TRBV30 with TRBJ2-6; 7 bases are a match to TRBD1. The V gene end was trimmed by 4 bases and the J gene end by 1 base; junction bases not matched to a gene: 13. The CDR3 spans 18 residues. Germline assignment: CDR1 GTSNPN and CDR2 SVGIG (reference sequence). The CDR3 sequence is CAWNQNRGRLSGANVLTF. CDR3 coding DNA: TGTGCCTGGAACCAAAACAGGGGTAGGCTTTCTGGGGCCAACGTCCTGACTTTC.

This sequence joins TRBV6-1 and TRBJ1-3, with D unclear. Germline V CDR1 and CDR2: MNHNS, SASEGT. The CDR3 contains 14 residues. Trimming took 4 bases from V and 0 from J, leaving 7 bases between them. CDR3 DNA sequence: TGTGCCAGCAGTGGGGTCAACTCTGGAAACACCATATATTTT. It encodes CASSGVNSGNTIYF.

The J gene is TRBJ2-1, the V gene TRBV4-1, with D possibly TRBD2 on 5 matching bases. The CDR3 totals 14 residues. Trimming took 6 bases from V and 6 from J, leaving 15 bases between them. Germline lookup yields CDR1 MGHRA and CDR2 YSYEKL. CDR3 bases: TGCGCCAGCAGAAGAGAACCGGGAACCAATGAGCAGTTCTTC. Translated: CASRREPGTNEQFF.

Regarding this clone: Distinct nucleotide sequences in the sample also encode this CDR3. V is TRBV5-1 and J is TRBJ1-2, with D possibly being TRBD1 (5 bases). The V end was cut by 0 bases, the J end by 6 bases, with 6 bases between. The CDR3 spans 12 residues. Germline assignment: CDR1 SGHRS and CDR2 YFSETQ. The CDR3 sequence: CASSLEGDGYTF. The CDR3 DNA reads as TGCGCCAGCAGCTTGGAAGGGGATGGCTACACCTTC.

The CDR3 here is CASSFTDSPLHF. As DNA, the CDR3 is TGTGCCAGCAGTTTCACTGATTCACCCCTCCACTTT. The chain recombines TRBV6-5 with TRBJ1-6; D gene unclear. The ends were cut back, 4 bases at V and 8 bases at J, with 6 bases in the middle. The germline V gene has CDR1 MNHEY and CDR2 SVGAGI. CDR3 length: 12 residues.